This entry describes one TCR beta chain. What it binds is unknown. This entry belongs to a study of T cell responses to AZD1222 COVID-19 vaccine. Overall study findings and caveats: A mostly white British donor set with more females was recruited, and clonal diversity was possibly underestimated.

V lost 1 base, J lost 3 bases, and 11 bases stayed unmatched. This CDR3 region has 18 residues. Germline values: CDR1 MGHRA, CDR2 YSYEKL. Repertoires were generated with immunoSEQ multiplex PCR, while TCRdb's copy carries only in-frame clones and drops some. The data show about 130,000 clones, approximately 90% seen once. The source material was peripheral blood, sampled on day 0 of AZD1222 vaccination. The receptor was isolated from an adult in good health. The gene calls are TRBV4-1 and TRBJ2-2; 7 nucleotides match TRBD2. Here the CDR3 reads CASSQGTGTISHTGELFF. DNA for the CDR3: TGCGCCAGCAGCCAAGGGACCGGGACTATAAGTCACACCGGGGAGCTGTTTTTT.